Listed here are 28 T cell receptor beta chains from one sample, sequenced in a study of PD-1 blockade in classical Hodgkin lymphoma. Sequenced by immunoSEQ multiplex PCR; TCRdb stores in-frame clones only, minus some. The repertoire has about 12,000 clones, approximately 80% of them found once; the top ten carry around 1.5%. No patient escaped relapse after autologous stem cell transplantation, and brentuximab vedotin exposure varied. Magnetic negative selection was used to purify CD4+ T cells from thawed PBMCs. Here the sequenced sample was CD4+ T cells from blood, taken at baseline. The source is a human donor with classical Hodgkin lymphoma.

The V call is TRBV5-4, the J call TRBJ2-5; TRBD1 agrees at 7 bases. With 4 bases clipped from V and 2 bases from J, the junction kept 2 bases outside the gene matches. The CDR3 loop spans 13 amino acids. Germline CDR1 SGHNT, CDR2 YYREEE (reference sequence). The CDR3 coding sequence is TGTGCCAGCAGCAGGGACAGTCAAGAGACCCAGTACTTC. Protein product: CASSRDSQETQYF.

The chain combines TRBV19 with TRBJ2-7; D might be TRBD1 (5 bases). The CDR3 sequence is 14 residues long. Germline values: CDR1 LNHDA, CDR2 SQIVND (reference sequence). The germline V and J ends were trimmed by 2 bases and 4 bases, with 12 bases remaining between them. CDR3 nucleotide sequence: TGTGCCAGTAGTATACGAAGGGGCCAATACGAGCAGTACTTC. Its protein is CASSIRRGQYEQYF.

The chain carries TRBV7-2 and TRBJ1-3; D unclear. The CDR3 consists of 15 residues. Trimming removed 0 bases from V and 1 base from J, with 7 bases in between. Looked up from germline, CDR1 is SGHTA and CDR2 is FQGNSA. DNA for the CDR3: TGTGCCAGCAGCTTAGCTAGGGTTTCTGGAAACACCATATATTTT. It translates to CASSLARVSGNTIYF.

The J gene is TRBJ1-2, the V gene TRBV2; 12 bases are shared with TRBD1. The CDR3 contains 14 residues. Germline loops: CDR1 SNHLY, CDR2 FYNNEI. Trimming took 11 bases from V and 7 from J; bases not matched to a gene: 11. This CDR3 is CAWRGQGAPIGYTF. CDR3 sequence (DNA): TGTGCCTGGAGGGGACAGGGGGCGCCGATTGGCTACACCTTC.

The V gene is TRBV7-2, the J gene TRBJ1-2; 9 nucleotides agree with TRBD1. This CDR3 has 16 amino acids. Germline lookup yields CDR1 SGHTA and CDR2 FQGNSA. The V gene end was trimmed by 2 bases and the J gene end by 4 bases; junction bases not matched to a gene: 8. The CDR3 loop reads CASSLRGQGTFYGYTF. DNA of the CDR3: TGTGCCAGCAGCTTAAGGGGACAGGGTACCTTCTATGGCTACACCTTC.

The V call is TRBV18, the J call TRBJ1-1, with TRBD1 matching over 8 bases. The CDR3 has 17 residues. Germline V gene sequence: CDR1 KGHSH, CDR2 LQKENI. V was clipped by 0 bases and J by 5 bases; unmatched bases: 11. CDR3 region: CASSPPGRGQTGTEAFF. CDR3 sequence (DNA): TGTGCCAGCTCACCACCGGGCAGGGGGCAGACGGGTACTGAAGCTTTCTTT.

This clone was seen more than once but under ten times. The CDR3 nucleotides read TGTGCCAGTAGTATGACATTCTCGAGAGGCTACACCTTC. It specifies CASSMTFSRGYTF. The chain uses TRBV19 and TRBJ1-2; D is undetermined. This CDR3 region has 13 residues. Between the trimmed V and J ends, which lost 3 bases and 8 bases, there was a span of 13 bases. The germline gives CDR1 LNHDA, CDR2 SQIVND (reference sequence).

The chain has TRBV2 and TRBJ2-1; a possible D gene is TRBD2 (7 bases). The CDR3 extends over 15 amino acids. CDR1 SNHLY and CDR2 FYNNEI come from the germline V gene. The germline V and J ends were trimmed by 1 base and 6 bases, with 13 bases remaining between them. The CDR3: CASSEEGGGRNEQFF. The CDR3 DNA reads TGTGCCAGCAGTGAAGAGGGAGGGGGTCGCAATGAGCAGTTCTTC.

The J gene is TRBJ2-7, the V gene TRBV10-3, with a weak D call TRBD2 (7 bases). Trimming cost V 0 bases and J 0 bases, with 18 bases left between them. The CDR3 totals 18 residues. Germline V gives CDR1 ENHRY, CDR2 SYGVKD. This CDR3 is CAISESKRGGPNSYEQYF. As DNA, the CDR3 is TGTGCCATCAGTGAGTCAAAAAGGGGGGGACCCAACTCCTACGAGCAGTACTTC.

V and J are TRBV30 and TRBJ2-2; D unclear. The V and J ends lost 1 base and 6 bases respectively, with 9 bases between them. CDR3 size: 13 residues. The V gene's germline CDR1 is GTSNPN and CDR2 SVGIG (reference sequence). CDR3 DNA sequence: TGTGCCTGGAGTGATTTGTTCGCCGGGGAGCTGTTTTTT. It codes for CAWSDLFAGELFF.

The chain couples TRBV7-3 to TRBJ2-2, with unresolved D. In germline, CDR1 is SGHTA, CDR2 FQGTGA. V was cut by 1 base and J by 5 bases, with 5 bases left in between. The CDR3 runs to 13 residues. CDR3 sequence: CASSLRGTGELFF. CDR3 coding DNA: TGTGCCAGCAGCTTAAGGGGAACCGGGGAGCTGTTTTTT.

The CDR3 coding sequence is TGTGCCAGCAGCTTAAGAAATAGCGGGGATACCAATGAGCAGTTCTTC. Amino acid sequence: CASSLRNSGDTNEQFF. The chain uses TRBV7-9 and TRBJ2-1, with 8 bases lining up with TRBD2. The trim removed 2 bases at V and 6 bases at J, leaving 9 bases unmatched. The CDR3 has 16 amino acids. The germline V gene encodes CDR1 SEHNR and CDR2 FQNEAQ (reference sequence).

V is TRBV9 and J is TRBJ1-3; maybe TRBD1 (5 bases). CDR3 size: 15 residues. Germline values: CDR1 SGDLS, CDR2 YYNGEE. V lost 2 bases to trimming and J lost 0 bases, with 9 bases between them. CDR3 DNA: TGTGCCAGCAGCGTGGGGCAGGCCTCTGGAAACACCATATATTTT. Translating gives CASSVGQASGNTIYF. Drawing the rest from reference TRBV9 and TRBJ1-3, the complete variable domain is DSGVTQTPKHLITATGQRVTLRCSPRSGDLSVYWYQQSLDQGLQFLIQYYNGEERAKGNILERFSAQQFPDLHSELNLSSLELGDSALYFCASSVGQASGNTIYFGEGSWLTVV.

This rearrangement joins TRBV19 to TRBJ1-2, with a weak D call TRBD1 (6 bases). Trimming left V 3 bases short and J 5 bases short, with 10 bases between. The CDR3 spans 13 residues. The V gene's germline CDR1 is LNHDA and CDR2 SQIVND (reference sequence). CDR3 loop: CASSMGRGYGYTF. The CDR3, as DNA: TGTGCCAGTAGTATGGGCAGGGGATATGGCTACACCTTC.

This clone was detected only once. The chain employs TRBV7-2 and TRBJ2-7; 11 nucleotides agree with TRBD2. V shed 1 base and J 4 bases; nucleotides not matched to a gene: 9. This CDR3 contains 17 residues. Germline CDR1 is SGHTA and CDR2 is FQGNSA. In DNA form, the CDR3 reads TGTGCCAGCAGCTTAGAGGCCGCTAGCGGGAGGTTTTACGAGCAGTACTTC. Amino acids: CASSLEAASGRFYEQYF.

The chain recombines TRBV4-1 with TRBJ2-1; D gene ambiguous. The CDR3 loop spans 14 amino acids. Per the germline V gene, CDR1 is MGHRA and CDR2 is YSYEKL. Trimming cost V 1 base and J 6 bases, with 10 bases left between them. This CDR3 is CASSQGLLGNEQFF. In DNA, the CDR3 is TGCGCCAGCAGCCAAGGGTTACTCGGCAATGAGCAGTTCTTC.

The rearrangement links TRBV7-9 to TRBJ1-1; D may be TRBD1 (5 bases). The V gene lost 1 base and the J gene lost 5 bases, with 8 bases spanning the gap. This CDR3 spans 13 amino acids. CDR1 is SEHNR and CDR2 is FQNEAQ in the germline V gene (reference sequence). CDR3 region: CASSLEQGTEAFF. CDR3 nucleotides: TGTGCCAGCAGCTTAGAGCAGGGTACTGAAGCTTTCTTT.

This clone has just a few counts. The rearrangement uses TRBV10-3 and TRBJ2-7, with D tentatively TRBD1 or TRBD2 (5 bases each). V was trimmed by 4 bases and J by 5 bases, leaving 9 bases between them. Germline V CDR1 and CDR2: ENHRY, SYGVKD. The CDR3 sequence is 12 residues long. The CDR3 nucleotides are TGTGCCATCAGTGGGAGAGGGGACGAGCAGTACTTC. It is translated as CAISGRGDEQYF.

The chain carries TRBV28 and TRBJ1-1; tentatively, D is TRBD1 (5 bases). Germline V lookup: CDR1 MDHEN, CDR2 SYDVKM. The V gene lost 8 bases and the J gene lost 1 base, with 11 bases spanning the gap. The CDR3 extends over 13 amino acids. CDR3 sequence reads: CASGLTGNTEAFF. In nucleotides, the CDR3 is TGTGCCAGCGGACTTACAGGGAACACTGAAGCTTTCTTT.

The rearrangement links TRBV18 to TRBJ1-1; D gene unclear. This CDR3 has 13 residues. Germline V gene data show CDR1 as KGHSH and CDR2 as LQKENI. Trimming pared 3 bases from V and 3 bases from J, leaving 8 bases between. This chain's CDR3 is CASSPTGDTEAFF. DNA of the CDR3: TGTGCCAGCTCACCGACCGGCGACACTGAAGCTTTCTTT.

This rearrangement joins TRBV5-8 to TRBJ2-5, with 9 bases matching TRBD2. V shed 4 bases, J shed 2 bases, and the junction held 9 bases outside the gene matches. This CDR3 has 16 amino acids. Germline CDR1 is SGHTS and CDR2 is YDEGEE. The chain's CDR3 is CASSPGSGGSQETQYF. The CDR3, as DNA: TGTGCCAGCAGCCCAGGCAGCGGGGGGTCACAAGAGACCCAGTACTTC.

The chain has TRBV5-4 and TRBJ1-3; 8 bases fit TRBD1. From germline, CDR1 is SGHNT and CDR2 YYREEE (reference sequence). The length of the CDR3 is 15 residues. With V trimmed by 4 bases and J by 2 bases, 5 bases remained unmatched. The CDR3 DNA sequence: TGTGCCAGCAGCCGGGGACAGGAAGCTGGAAACACCATATATTTT. Its translation is CASSRGQEAGNTIYF.

The chain combines TRBV7-6 with TRBJ2-1; D unclear. Between the trimmed V and J ends, which lost 3 bases and 3 bases, there was a span of 9 bases. Germline V lookup: CDR1 SGHVS, CDR2 FNYEAQ. The CDR3 spans 14 residues. CDR3 bases: TGTGCCAGCAGCTTGTCTACTTTCTACAATGAGCAGTTCTTC. Its translation is CASSLSTFYNEQFF.

J is TRBJ1-6 and V is TRBV7-9; 8 bases agree with TRBD1. V gave up 5 bases and J gave up 8 bases; unmatched junction bases: 8. This CDR3 region has 15 residues. In germline, CDR1 is SEHNR, CDR2 FQNEAQ (reference sequence). Here the CDR3 reads CASSGTGRSDSPLHF. Written as DNA, the CDR3 is TGTGCCAGCAGCGGGACAGGACGTAGTGATTCACCCCTCCACTTT.

This chain links TRBV6-6 with TRBJ1-1; D is ambiguous. Germline V gives CDR1 MNHNY, CDR2 SVGAGI (reference sequence). The CDR3 spans 11 residues. V lost 6 bases and J 5 bases, leaving 7 bases between the germline ends. In nucleotides, the CDR3 is TGTGCCAGCAGCACCTTGACTGAAGCTTTCTTT. Translated: CASSTLTEAFF.

This sequence joins TRBV9 and TRBJ1-6, with D unclear. Germline CDR1 reads SGDLS; CDR2 reads YYNGEE. Trimming shortened V by 0 bases and J by 9 bases, and 13 bases separated the two germline ends. The CDR3 runs to 15 residues. In nucleotides, the CDR3 is TGTGCCAGCAGCGTAGCGCAAGGGAAAGGTTCACCCCTCCACTTT. Translating gives CASSVAQGKGSPLHF.

This sequence joins TRBV6-6 and TRBJ2-2; maybe TRBD2 (5 bases). V lost 5 bases, J lost 3 bases, and 13 bases lay in between. The CDR3 sequence is 15 residues long. Germline values: CDR1 MNHNY, CDR2 SVGAGI (reference sequence). Written as DNA, the CDR3 is TGTGCCAGCAGTCGGCGTTCTAGCTACACCGGGGAGCTGTTTTTT. It is translated as CASSRRSSYTGELFF.

The J gene is TRBJ1-4, the V gene TRBV15, with 10 bases that match TRBD1. The V gene's germline CDR1 is LNHNV and CDR2 YYDKDF (reference sequence). CDR3 length: 15 residues. Trimming cost V 3 bases and J 8 bases; bases outside gene matches: 6. The chain's CDR3 is CATSRRQGAQEKLFF. The CDR3 DNA reads as TGTGCCACCAGCAGGAGACAGGGGGCGCAGGAAAAACTGTTTTTT.